A single sample gave rise to the 32 T cell receptor beta chains below, sequenced in a study of cytomegalovirus exposure and HLA in healthy donors. 60 Vbeta and 13 Jbeta primers were used in PCR. Sequenced by immunoSEQ multiplex PCR; TCRdb stores in-frame clones only, minus some. The repertoire holds some 200,000 clones, with just under 70% as singletons. The material sequenced was PBMCs. The origin of the receptors is a man aged 35 to 55 in good health and CMV-seropositive.

This clone was seen just once. The gene calls are TRBV5-5 and TRBJ2-7, with D possibly TRBD1 on 5 matching bases. The CDR3 runs to 15 residues. Trimming stripped 0 bases from V and 2 bases from J, with 12 bases between. Looked up from germline, CDR1 is SGHKS and CDR2 is YYEKEE (reference sequence). CDR3 loop: CASSLGGRVPYEQYF. CDR3 DNA sequence: TGTGCCAGCAGCTTGGGGGGCCGGGTTCCCTACGAGCAGTACTTC.

The V call is TRBV4-1, the J call TRBJ1-2; 9 bases match TRBD1. V lost 0 bases to trimming and J lost 2 bases; unmatched junction nucleotides: 7. There are 17 residues in the CDR3. CDR1 and CDR2 (germline): MGHRA, YSYEKL. CDR3 nucleotides: TGCGCCAGCAGCCAAGATGGGAGGACAGGGGTCAACTATGGCTACACCTTC. Its protein product is CASSQDGRTGVNYGYTF.

This chain links TRBV7-6 with TRBJ2-7; 7 bases agree with TRBD1. The germline gives CDR1 SGHVS, CDR2 FNYEAQ. CDR3 length: 15 residues. Trimming cost V 5 bases and J 0 bases; bases outside gene matches: 7. Here the CDR3 reads CASSRGTDPSYEQYF. The CDR3 DNA reads as TGTGCCAGCAGCCGAGGGACAGACCCCTCCTACGAGCAGTACTTC.

V gene TRBV6-4 combines with J gene TRBJ2-3; D may be TRBD2 (5 bases). CDR1 and CDR2 from the germline V gene are MRHNA and SNTAGT. V was pared by 5 bases and J by 2 bases, with 14 bases between. This CDR3 spans 15 amino acids. CDR3 bases: TGTGCCAGCAGTCGGACTTTTTCAACCACAGATACGCAGTATTTT. Its protein is CASSRTFSTTDTQYF.

Only one count was recorded for this clone. The chain employs TRBV19 and TRBJ1-2; TRBD1 agrees at 8 bases. The germline V gene encodes CDR1 LNHDA and CDR2 SQIVND (reference sequence). This CDR3 is built from 16 residues. J gave up 8 bases and V 5 bases, and 16 bases lay outside the gene matches. The CDR3 loop is CASSPRTGTMQKGYTF. The CDR3 DNA is TGTGCCAGTAGTCCAAGGACAGGGACAATGCAAAAGGGCTACACCTTC.

This chain connects TRBV7-6 to TRBJ1-1; 10 bases map to TRBD1. With V trimmed by 0 bases and J by 8 bases, 3 bases remained unmatched. The CDR3 totals 14 residues. The germline CDR1 and CDR2 sequences are SGHVS and FNYEAQ. The CDR3 loop reads CASSLAPGQGEAFF. CDR3 in DNA: TGTGCCAGCAGCTTAGCTCCGGGACAGGGGGAAGCTTTCTTT. The full variable domain, its missing parts supplied by reference TRBV7-6 and TRBJ1-1, is GAGVSQSPRYKVTKRGQDVALRCDPISGHVSLYWYRQALGQGPEFLTYFNYEAQQDKSGLPNDRFSAERPEGSISTLTIQRTEQRDSAMYRCASSLAPGQGEAFFGQGTRLTVV.

The CDR3 DNA sequence: TGTGCCAGCAGTTTAACGAGACAGGCCCGCAATCAGCCCCAGCATTTT. It encodes CASSLTRQARNQPQHF. The gene calls are TRBV6-5 and TRBJ1-5; D perhaps matches TRBD1 (6 bases). In germline, CDR1 is MNHEY, CDR2 SVGAGI. Trimming took off 4 bases at V and 2 bases at J, with 15 bases between the two ends. CDR3 length equals 16 residues.

The chain uses TRBV6-5 and TRBJ1-2; 7 bases are a match to TRBD1. From germline, CDR1 is MNHEY and CDR2 SVGAGI. With V trimmed by 5 bases and J by 0 bases, 3 bases remained unmatched. The CDR3 spans 14 residues. The CDR3: CASSTDRANYGYTF. CDR3 coding DNA: TGTGCCAGCAGTACCGACAGGGCTAACTATGGCTACACCTTC.

V usage is TRBV7-2 and J usage is TRBJ2-1, with 9 bases matching TRBD2. The CDR3 length is 18 residues. Germline V CDR1 and CDR2: SGHTA, FQGNSA. V was clipped by 6 bases and J by 7 bases; unmatched bases: 19. DNA of the CDR3: TGTGCCAGCAGACCCAGGCGGGGACTAGCAATCGGAACGAATGAGCAGTTCTTC. Its translation: CASRPRRGLAIGTNEQFF.

The chain joins TRBV6-5 to TRBJ1-1, with TRBD1 matching over 7 bases. The CDR3 runs 14 residues. Trimming cost V 4 bases and J 3 bases; bases outside gene matches: 5. Germline-derived CDR1 and CDR2 are MNHEY and SVGAGI. CDR3 nucleotide sequence: TGTGCCAGCAGTTCTACAACAGGGGACACTGAAGCTTTCTTT. Translated: CASSSTTGDTEAFF.

The V call is TRBV2, the J call TRBJ1-5; TRBD1 aligns across 9 bases. V was clipped by 7 bases and J by 7 bases; unmatched bases: 14. The V gene's germline CDR1 is SNHLY and CDR2 FYNNEI. This CDR3 region has 16 residues. The CDR3 here is CASNTPGQGREQPQHF. CDR3 in DNA: TGTGCCAGCAACACCCCGGGACAGGGAAGAGAACAGCCCCAGCATTTT.

This chain connects TRBV15 to TRBJ1-4, with 10 positions matching TRBD1. CDR1 is LNHNV and CDR2 is YYDKDF in the germline V gene (reference sequence). Trimming cost V 1 base and J 8 bases; bases outside gene matches: 13. The CDR3 is 18 amino acids. This CDR3 reads CATSRASPPGTGEEKLFF. The CDR3 nucleotides read TGTGCCACCAGCAGAGCCTCGCCACCGGGGACAGGGGAGGAAAAACTGTTTTTT.

This chain links TRBV27 with TRBJ1-2, with 9 bases that match TRBD1. The CDR3 has 13 amino acids. Unmatched junction bases numbered 1, after V lost 6 bases and J lost 2 bases. The germline CDR1 and CDR2 sequences are MNHEY and SMNVEV (reference sequence). The CDR3 here is CASSGQGNYGYTF. In DNA, the CDR3 is TGTGCCAGCAGCGGACAGGGGAACTATGGCTACACCTTC.

The table lists this clone with a count of one. This chain links TRBV5-8 with TRBJ1-5; the match to TRBD1 covers 7 bases. V was pared by 2 bases and J by 5 bases, with 7 bases of the junction left unmatched. The CDR3 consists of 15 residues. The germline V gene encodes CDR1 SGHTS and CDR2 YDEGEE. DNA of the CDR3: TGTGCCAGCAGCTTAAGCAGGGGGTCTGATCAGCCCCAGCATTTT. Its protein product is CASSLSRGSDQPQHF.

The V gene is TRBV7-2, the J gene TRBJ1-1, with unresolved D. Trimming took 1 base from V and 4 from J, leaving 10 bases between them. The germline CDR1 and CDR2 sequences are SGHTA and FQGNSA. The length of the CDR3 is 14 residues. CDR3: CASSLGGWGTEAFF. Here the CDR3 DNA reads TGTGCCAGCAGCTTAGGAGGGTGGGGCACTGAAGCTTTCTTT.

The sample holds a few counts of this clone. V usage is TRBV6-5 and J usage is TRBJ1-2; D remains unclear. This CDR3 is built from 12 residues. Trimming took off 2 bases at V and 3 bases at J, with 4 bases between the two ends. CDR1 and CDR2 from the germline V gene are MNHEY and SVGAGI. The DNA of the CDR3 is TGTGCCAGCAGTTACCGCGACTATGGCTACACCTTC. It translates to CASSYRDYGYTF.

The chain has TRBV5-4 and TRBJ1-6, with a possible D match to TRBD1 (5 bases). The length of the CDR3 is 12 residues. The ends were cut back, 4 bases at V and 10 bases at J, with 9 bases in the middle. Germline lookup yields CDR1 SGHNT and CDR2 YYREEE (reference sequence). CDR3: CASSAGGSPLHF. As DNA, the CDR3 is TGTGCCAGCAGCGCGGGGGGATCACCCCTCCACTTT. The full variable domain, in which reference TRBV5-4 and TRBJ1-6 provide the parts outside the CDR3, is ETGVTQSPTHLIKTRGQQVTLRCSSQSGHNTVSWYQQALGQGPQFIFQYYREEENGRGNFPPRFSGLQFPNYSSELNVNALELDDSALYLCASSAGGSPLHFGNGTRLTVT.

The V gene is TRBV6-5, the J gene TRBJ2-1; 8 nucleotides align to TRBD2. V dropped 2 bases and J dropped 0; count of bases not matched to a gene: 0. CDR3 length: 15 residues. Germline V lookup: CDR1 MNHEY, CDR2 SVGAGI. For the CDR3, the DNA is TGTGCCAGCAGTTACAGCGGGAGCTCCTACAATGAGCAGTTCTTC. This gives the protein CASSYSGSSYNEQFF.

This sequence joins TRBV7-2 and TRBJ1-2, with D perhaps TRBD1 (5 bases). V lost 0 bases and J lost 8, with 13 bases in between. Germline V gene data show CDR1 as SGHTA and CDR2 as FQGNSA. The CDR3 runs 14 residues. CDR3 DNA: TGTGCCAGCAGCTTAGCGCTTTCAGGGCGGGGCTACACCTTC. It codes for CASSLALSGRGYTF.

J is TRBJ2-1 and V is TRBV19, with TRBD2 identical over 8 bases. V shed 2 bases and J 0 bases; nucleotides not matched to a gene: 0. Germline values: CDR1 LNHDA, CDR2 SQIVND (reference sequence). This CDR3 region has 15 residues. In DNA, the CDR3 is TGTGCCAGTAGTATACGGGGGGGCTCCTACAATGAGCAGTTCTTC. Translated, it gives CASSIRGGSYNEQFF.

The chain carries TRBV4-1 and TRBJ1-1; 7 bases are shared with TRBD1. The CDR3 loop spans 15 amino acids. The germline V gene has CDR1 MGHRA and CDR2 YSYEKL. The trim removed 4 bases at V and 2 bases at J, leaving 7 bases unmatched. The CDR3 sequence is CASSPVRQGNTEAFF. The CDR3 region has the DNA TGCGCCAGCAGCCCGGTGCGACAGGGAAACACTGAAGCTTTCTTT.

The chain uses TRBV27 and TRBJ2-1; a possible D gene is TRBD2 (5 bases). V was clipped by 2 bases and J by 1 base, with 9 bases between them. Germline lookup yields CDR1 MNHEY and CDR2 SMNVEV (reference sequence). This CDR3 has 15 residues. The CDR3 loop is CASSLLGESYNEQFF. In nucleotides, the CDR3 is TGTGCCAGCAGTTTACTTGGGGAGTCCTACAATGAGCAGTTCTTC.

This clone showed up just once. This chain connects TRBV5-6 to TRBJ2-7, with D possibly TRBD1 on 6 matching bases. Trimming left V 4 bases short and J 2 bases short, with 10 bases between. Germline V CDR1 and CDR2: SGHDT, YYEEEE. The CDR3 loop spans 13 amino acids. As DNA, the CDR3 is TGTGCCAGCAGCATATGGACAGCCTACGAGCAGTACTTC. Its protein product is CASSIWTAYEQYF.

This clone has only a few counts. V and J are TRBV29-1 and TRBJ1-2; 8 bases match TRBD1. Germline V lookup: CDR1 SQVTM, CDR2 ANQGSEA. The CDR3 runs 12 residues. V gave up 7 bases and J gave up 5 bases; unmatched junction bases: 6. The CDR3 protein is CSAATGGYGYTF. CDR3 sequence (DNA): TGCAGCGCCGCTACAGGGGGATATGGCTACACCTTC. Full variable domain (remainder filled in from reference TRBV29-1 and TRBJ1-2): SAVISQKPSRDICQRGTSLTIQCQVDSQVTMMFWYRQQPGQSLTLIATANQGSEATYESGFVIDKFPISRPNLTFSTLTVSNMSPEDSSIYLCSAATGGYGYTFGSGTRLTVV.

V usage is TRBV5-1 and J usage is TRBJ1-5; no definite D call. Trimming removed 0 bases from V and 0 bases from J, with 13 bases in between. Germline lookup yields CDR1 SGHRS and CDR2 YFSETQ. The CDR3 spans 17 residues. CDR3 DNA: TGCGCCAGCAGCTTGGCCCCCCAGGACTATAGCAATCAGCCCCAGCATTTT. This gives the protein CASSLAPQDYSNQPQHF.

V is TRBV5-4 and J is TRBJ2-6, with a tentative D call TRBD2 (6 bases). This CDR3 spans 15 amino acids. Germline loops: CDR1 SGHNT, CDR2 YYREEE (reference sequence). V dropped 3 bases and J dropped 2 bases, with 9 bases sitting between them. The CDR3 DNA sequence: TGTGCCAGCAGCTCCGGAGGGGCTGGGGCCAACGTCCTGACTTTC. Translating gives CASSSGGAGANVLTF.

This clone is a singleton in its sample. This rearrangement joins TRBV29-1 to TRBJ1-2; the D gene is possibly TRBD1 (6 bases). Germline values: CDR1 SQVTM, CDR2 ANQGSEA. The CDR3 runs to 13 residues. Trimming stripped 5 bases from V and 3 bases from J, with 13 bases between. DNA for the CDR3: TGCAGCGTTTTAGGGGGGGGGTACTATGGCTACACCTTC. It specifies CSVLGGGYYGYTF.

V and J are TRBV6-5 and TRBJ1-4, with a weak D call TRBD1 (5 bases). This CDR3 has 15 amino acids. Germline V lookup: CDR1 MNHEY, CDR2 SVGAGI. Trimming stripped 0 bases from V and 8 bases from J, with 13 bases between. This chain's CDR3 is CASSYSAGPGEKLFF. CDR3 bases: TGTGCCAGCAGTTACTCGGCAGGGCCCGGAGAAAAACTGTTTTTT.

The CDR3 reads CASSLYGGGPPYEQYF. The CDR3, as DNA: TGTGCCAGCAGCTTATACGGCGGGGGGCCCCCATACGAGCAGTACTTC. The J gene is TRBJ2-7, the V gene TRBV11-1; 8 bases are a match to TRBD2. Germline-derived CDR1 and CDR2 are SGHAT and FQDESV (reference sequence). The CDR3 has 16 amino acids. V shed 2 bases, J shed 4 bases, and the junction held 10 bases outside the gene matches.

The chain links TRBV6-5 to TRBJ1-3; D might be TRBD1 (6 bases). CDR1 and CDR2 (germline): MNHEY, SVGAGI. CDR3 length equals 12 residues. Trimming removed 2 bases at V and 9 bases at J, with 8 bases between. The CDR3 region has the DNA TGTGCCAGCAGTTACCGCAGGGGCACCATATATTTT. Protein sequence: CASSYRRGTIYF.

This sequence joins TRBV6-6 and TRBJ1-1, with D possibly matching TRBD1 (6 bases). The germline V gene encodes CDR1 MNHNY and CDR2 SVGAGI (reference sequence). The CDR3 runs to 14 residues. Trimming left V 5 bases short and J 0 bases short, with 10 bases between. The CDR3 loop reads CASSRTAMNTEAFF. Written as DNA, the CDR3 is TGTGCCAGCAGTAGGACAGCGATGAACACTGAAGCTTTCTTT.

The table lists this clone with a count of one. The genes are TRBV18 and TRBJ2-5, with a possible D match to TRBD2 (5 bases). Looked up from germline, CDR1 is KGHSH and CDR2 is LQKENI. This CDR3 is 14 amino acids long. V was trimmed by 2 bases and J by 4 bases, leaving 11 bases between them. CDR3 region: CASSPASSGETQYF. The CDR3 nucleotides read TGTGCCAGCTCACCAGCTAGCTCGGGAGAGACCCAGTACTTC.